This TCR beta chain was found in a study of blood T cell repertoires in COVID-19. Participants' own reports of clinical history determined their cohort assignment. The CDR3 is 15 residues long. The V gene's germline CDR1 is SNHLY and CDR2 FYNNEI. The V end was cut by 5 bases, the J end by 1 base, with 14 bases between. Produced via immunoSEQ multiplex PCR; TCRdb's table is partial and in-frame only. This table holds under 300,000 clones, roughly nine tenths found once. The sample comprised PBMCs or T cells enriched from blood (not recorded which). This chain links TRBV2 with TRBJ1-1; D possibly corresponds to TRBD1 (6 bases). This TCR came from a human donor in a cohort exposed to, infected with or recovered from COVID-19 (not recorded which). The donor label of this sample is uncertain. The CDR3 DNA is TGTGCCAGCAGTCAGCAGGGGCTTGCGAACACTGAAGCTTTCTTT. This encodes CASSQQGLANTEAFF.